This record concerns one TCR beta chain sequence. Its target is not known. The sample belongs to a study of T cells expressing NK-cell markers. Study information: From sorted CD3+CD56+NKG2C+, CD3+CD56+NKG2C- and CD3+CD56-NKG2C+ T cells came the TCR beta repertoires. There were seven HCMV-seropositive donors and one seronegative donor among the eight sequenced.

General study results and limits: Top CD8+ clonotypes included the dominant CD3+CD56+NKG2C+ clonotypes in 5 or 6 donors.

A 5'RACE template switching approach incorporating UMIs was used to make TCR beta cDNA. From the 5' RACE reads, TCRdb lists one entry per CDR3 protein and no DNA. This table holds over 250,000 distinct CDR3 sequences. The CDR3 extends over 15 amino acids. CDR1 is SQVTM, CDR2 ANQGSEA, per germline. The J gene is TRBJ2-1, the V gene TRBV29-1; TCRdb reports TRBD1, a call that lacks DNA to check it against. The clonotype originates from a woman between 18 and 75 years old in good health. The specimen was blood T cells: a sorted CD56 or NKG2C T cell subset, CD4+ or CD8+ T cells, or bulk PBMC T cells (not recorded which). CDR3 loop: CSVERQGGSYNEQFF.